The entry below gives a single TCR beta chain sequence along with its context. What antigen it recognizes has not been identified. No per-base quality is available; no much larger clone lies one base away. The time point label here, explained by the study, means: patch test 2, 6 weeks after DPC sensitization. The treatment or condition label on this specimen signifies: therapeutic diphenylcyclopropenone sensitization with weekly scalp DPC. At every patch-test visit, the blood draw took place before the patch test was put on. Patients were eligible if aged 18 to 70, diagnosed with alopecia and judged suitable for DPC therapy, and pregnant patients were excluded. Total RNA was isolated from unfractionated whole blood collected in Tempus Blood RNA tubes. The CDR3 contains 14 residues, cysteine and phenylalanine counted. The entry retains the CDR3 DNA only, 42 bases that are in frame from base 1. Clipping removes 6 bases from V and 5 bases from J, with 8 as the unmatched junction base count. From the germline V gene, CDR1 is SGHTA and CDR2 is FQGNSA.

Receptors were amplified or captured by RACE. The run used a NextSeq 500. During library preparation, unique molecular identifiers were attached to individual cDNA molecules so that TCRs could be counted quantitatively and reproducibly. Each blood RNA sample was used to sequence both TCR alpha and TCR beta chains. The original pipeline was this. The median number of TCRs per sample was around 96,000, ranging from about 23,224 to 690,600. V, J and CDR3 annotation of the TCR reads was carried out using the Decombinator software suite. Every sample was subsampled to the same number of TCRs (28,000) for the PS versus PT1 abundance plots. TCRs were defined as expanded if absent before sensitization and observed at least eight times at the 2-week time point. Using fastp at Q25 and MiXCR, TCRdb reprocessed the public reads and kept productive beta chains. Rows with one shared CDR3 protein collapse into an entry with the most common genes and DNA. TCRdb, not the original authors, processed these V and J calls. The sample profile shows 110,000 to 150,000 distinct CDR3 sequences; approximately 12% of them were found once. Roughly 1.4% of the sample lies in the top ten.

The data derive from a study of human T cells and chemical hapten exposure (dated by TCRdb to the early 2020s). In terms of the full investigation: For sensitization, 2% DPC in acetone was applied to an approximately 2 cm by approximately 2 cm area of upper inner arm skin. Throughout the study period of around 25 weeks, patients also received therapeutic DPC doses to the scalp every week. Patch testing was performed on the upper back with Finn chambers containing 0.01% DPC, and the patch tests were scored after 6 days according to International Contact Dermatitis Research Group standards. Alopecia areata with under or over 50% scalp involvement, alopecia totalis and alopecia universalis were represented in the patient cohort, which was mostly female. Libraries were pooled for sequencing, and per-sample TCR yields varied mainly because of small differences in library volumes within the pool. In alopecia patients, the study followed how the peripheral blood TCR repertoire changed in vivo over primary and secondary sensitization to diphenylcyclopropenone (DPC), a hapten. Blood samples were taken from patients before sensitization (week 0) and at 2, 6 and about 24 weeks after DPC sensitization. About 30 alopecia patients provided blood for TCR sequencing at one to four time points (pre-sensitization, 2, 6 and 24 weeks). The paper as a whole reports these results and caveats: The number of PT1 expanded TCRs positively correlated with patch test score, significant at thresholds 8, 16 and 32 but not 4. No change with DPC sensitization was found in the number of TCRs above 1 in 1000 frequency, and no evidence of global repertoire structure alterations was found. Repeated subsampling changed both the strength of the expansion versus patch-test correlation and the threshold at which the correlation became significant. Alopecia, a presumed autoimmune disease, was present in all patients, so the immune response of the patients might differ from that of healthy individuals. Significantly more large CDR3 similarity clusters were formed by expanded TCRs than by pre-sensitization or healthy control sets, consistent with antigen-driven responses.

In this chain, TRBV7-2 is recombined with TRBJ2-5; 8 junctional bases match TRBD2. The sequencing used whole blood, collected in connection with sensitization to the hapten diphenylcyclopropenone (DPC). This receptor was taken from a woman between 50 and 59 years old with alopecia areata. Some clones in this sample may be carry-over from other donors' samples. CDR3 reads: CASRVGTRRETQYF. The DNA is TGTGCCAGCAGGGTGGGGACTAGGAGGGAGACCCAGTACTTC. With all but the CDR3 taken from the reference TRBV7-2 and TRBJ2-5 genes, the full variable domain is: GAGVSQSPSNKVTEKGKDVELRCDPISGHTALYWYRQSLGQGLEFLIYFQGNSAPDKSGLPSDRFSAERTGGSVSTLTIQRTQQEDSAVYLCASRVGTRRETQYFGPGTRLLVL.